This TCR beta chain originates from a study of T cell changes during pregnancy in multiple sclerosis. The CDR3 has 16 residues. V lost 6 bases, J lost 0 bases, and 1 base stayed unmatched. Germline lookup yields CDR1 SEHNR and CDR2 FQNEAQ (reference sequence). The protocol was immunoSEQ multiplex PCR, while the TCRdb copy is restricted to in-frame clones and leaves out a portion. Of tens of thousands of clones detected, over 90% appear once; the ten largest clones hold over 2.5%. The chain combines TRBV7-9 with TRBJ2-1; 14 nucleotides match TRBD2. This receptor was obtained from a female donor with multiple sclerosis, enrolled in a pregnancy study. The sequencing here drew on CD8+ T cells from peripheral blood mononuclear cells, taken in the third trimester of pregnancy. CDR3 DNA sequence: TGTGCCAGCAGAGGGACTAGCGGGAGCTCCTACAATGAGCAGTTCTTC. It yields the protein CASRGTSGSSYNEQFF.